Listed below are T cell receptor beta chains from one sample, sequenced in a study of blood T cell repertoires in COVID-19. The table came from immunoSEQ multiplex PCR; TCRdb's copy has only in-frame clones and leaves some out. The sample yields under 150,000 clones, approximately 84% seen once. The sequenced sample was PBMCs or T cells enriched from blood (not recorded which). The source is a man aged 40-50 years with acute COVID-19. Both conserved end residues are part of each CDR3. D genes are given only for firm matches. A clone size is listed for some rows: how often the clone was seen (once, few, many), or a class if it is expanded.

d_call: NA
v_call: TRBV9
clone_size: NA
j_call: TRBJ2-7
cdr3_aa: CASSVGARVDEQYF
cdr3_nt: TGTGCCAGCAGCGTAGGAGCCAGGGTGGACGAGCAGTACTTC

d_call: NA
v_call: TRBV4-1
clone_size: NA
j_call: TRBJ1-6
cdr3_aa: CASSQEGALNSPLHF
cdr3_nt: TGCGCCAGCAGCCAAGAGGGGGCACTCAATTCACCCCTCCACTTT

d_call: NA
v_call: TRBV27
clone_size: NA
j_call: TRBJ2-5
cdr3_aa: CASSLVGAEGQETQYF
cdr3_nt: TGTGCCAGCAGTTTAGTGGGGGCCGAGGGCCAAGAGACCCAGTACTTC

d_call: NA
v_call: TRBV15
clone_size: NA
j_call: TRBJ1-2
cdr3_aa: CATSRVTGGYGYTF
cdr3_nt: TGTGCCACCAGCAGGGTGACGGGGGGCTATGGCTACACCTTC

d_call: TRBD2
v_call: TRBV7-2
clone_size: NA
j_call: TRBJ2-1
cdr3_aa: CASSLSGTSDTNEQFF
cdr3_nt: TGTGCCAGCAGCTTATCCGGGACTAGCGATACCAATGAGCAGTTCTTC

d_call: TRBD1
v_call: TRBV6-2/TRBV6-3
clone_size: NA
j_call: TRBJ2-1
cdr3_aa: CASSLLGQALNEQFF
cdr3_nt: TGTGCCAGCAGTCTCCTCGGACAGGCATTGAATGAGCAGTTCTTC

d_call: NA
v_call: TRBV4-3
clone_size: NA
j_call: TRBJ2-1
cdr3_aa: CASSQALTSYNEQFF
cdr3_nt: TGCGCCAGCAGCCAAGCCCTGACTAGTTACAATGAGCAGTTCTTC

d_call: NA
v_call: TRBV19
clone_size: NA
j_call: TRBJ2-1
cdr3_aa: CASSAAPGVQFF
cdr3_nt: TGTGCCAGTAGTGCAGCCCCGGGGGTGCAGTTCTTC

d_call: NA
v_call: TRBV6-2/TRBV6-3
clone_size: NA
j_call: TRBJ2-1
cdr3_aa: CASSYGGDLNEQFF
cdr3_nt: TGTGCCAGCAGTTACGGCGGAGATTTGAATGAGCAGTTCTTC

d_call: TRBD2
v_call: TRBV27
clone_size: NA
j_call: TRBJ2-2
cdr3_aa: CASGDRGGLTGELFF
cdr3_nt: TGTGCCAGCGGGGACCGGGGGGGGTTAACCGGGGAGCTGTTTTTT

d_call: NA
v_call: TRBV30
clone_size: NA
j_call: TRBJ2-4
cdr3_aa: CAWNIGSAKNIQYF
cdr3_nt: TGTGCCTGGAACATCGGGAGTGCCAAAAACATTCAGTACTTC

d_call: TRBD1
v_call: TRBV12-3/TRBV12-4
clone_size: NA
j_call: TRBJ2-5
cdr3_aa: CATRTGNKETQYF
cdr3_nt: TGTGCCACCCGGACAGGGAACAAAGAGACCCAGTACTTC

d_call: TRBD2
v_call: TRBV7-9
clone_size: once
j_call: TRBJ2-5
cdr3_aa: CASSSTSGGETQYF
cdr3_nt: TGTGCCAGCAGCTCGACTAGCGGGGGGGAGACCCAGTACTTC

d_call: NA
v_call: TRBV29-1
clone_size: NA
j_call: TRBJ1-4
cdr3_aa: CSVEDAQGGPGKLFF
cdr3_nt: TGCAGCGTTGAAGATGCCCAGGGAGGGCCGGGAAAACTGTTTTTT

d_call: NA
v_call: TRBV7-2
clone_size: NA
j_call: TRBJ2-1
cdr3_aa: CASSYNVEGKQFF
cdr3_nt: TGTGCCAGCAGCTACAACGTTGAGGGCAAGCAGTTCTTC

d_call: NA
v_call: TRBV27
clone_size: NA
j_call: TRBJ2-5
cdr3_aa: CASSFTLSGTQYF
cdr3_nt: TGTGCCAGCAGTTTCACGTTATCGGGGACCCAGTACTTC

d_call: TRBD1
v_call: TRBV6-5
clone_size: NA
j_call: TRBJ2-3
cdr3_aa: CASSLQGVIGDTQYF
cdr3_nt: TGTGCCAGCAGCTTACAGGGGGTGATCGGGGATACGCAGTATTTT

d_call: NA
v_call: TRBV7-2
clone_size: NA
j_call: TRBJ2-5
cdr3_aa: CASSSTWFVETQYF
cdr3_nt: TGTGCCAGCAGCTCGACTTGGTTTGTGGAGACCCAGTACTTC

d_call: NA
v_call: TRBV21-1
clone_size: NA
j_call: TRBJ2-7
cdr3_aa: CASSKGPGIRTFYEQYF
cdr3_nt: TGTGCCAGCAGCAAAGGACCGGGGATTAGGACTTTCTACGAGCAGTACTTC

d_call: NA
v_call: TRBV5-4
clone_size: NA
j_call: TRBJ1-2
cdr3_aa: CASSLDSYGYTF
cdr3_nt: TGTGCCAGCAGCTTGGACAGCTATGGCTACACCTTC

d_call: TRBD1
v_call: TRBV5-1
clone_size: NA
j_call: TRBJ2-2
cdr3_aa: CASSLAPDRTNTGELFF
cdr3_nt: TGCGCCAGCAGCTTGGCCCCGGACAGGACGAACACCGGGGAGCTGTTTTTT

d_call: TRBD2
v_call: TRBV6-2/TRBV6-3
clone_size: NA
j_call: TRBJ2-1
cdr3_aa: CASSYSGGRGSEQFF
cdr3_nt: TGTGCCAGCAGTTACTCTGGCGGGAGAGGAAGTGAGCAGTTCTTC

d_call: NA
v_call: TRBV25-1
clone_size: once
j_call: TRBJ1-3
cdr3_aa: CASSEYGEGSGGNTIYF
cdr3_nt: TGTGCCAGCAGTGAATATGGGGAGGGGTCGGGTGGAAACACCATATATTTT

d_call: TRBD1
v_call: TRBV4-1
clone_size: NA
j_call: TRBJ1-6
cdr3_aa: CASSQRTGWFLHF
cdr3_nt: TGCGCCAGCAGCCAACGGACAGGGTGGTTCCTCCACTTT

d_call: TRBD1
v_call: TRBV19
clone_size: few
j_call: TRBJ2-7
cdr3_aa: CASSTGDRPYEQYF
cdr3_nt: TGTGCCAGTAGTACCGGGGACAGGCCCTACGAGCAGTACTTC

d_call: NA
v_call: TRBV13
clone_size: NA
j_call: TRBJ2-7
cdr3_aa: CASSPLASTGTYEQYF
cdr3_nt: TGTGCCAGCAGCCCGCTAGCTTCAACGGGCACCTACGAGCAGTACTTC

d_call: TRBD1
v_call: TRBV19
clone_size: NA
j_call: TRBJ1-4
cdr3_aa: CASTPTGLKEKLFF
cdr3_nt: TGTGCCAGTACCCCGACAGGGTTAAAGGAAAAACTGTTTTTT

d_call: NA
v_call: TRBV4-3
clone_size: NA
j_call: TRBJ2-3
cdr3_aa: CASSQAYPKGSGSTDTQYF
cdr3_nt: TGCGCCAGCAGCCAGGCATATCCCAAGGGGTCTGGGAGCACAGATACGCAGTATTTT

d_call: TRBD1
v_call: TRBV19
clone_size: few
j_call: TRBJ1-1
cdr3_aa: CASKGQPLNTEAFF
cdr3_nt: TGTGCCAGTAAGGGACAGCCTCTGAACACTGAAGCTTTCTTT

d_call: TRBD2
v_call: TRBV5-1
clone_size: NA
j_call: TRBJ2-5
cdr3_aa: CASSLGLAGAETQYF
cdr3_nt: TGCGCCAGCAGCCTGGGACTAGCGGGAGCAGAGACCCAGTACTTC

d_call: NA
v_call: TRBV4-2
clone_size: NA
j_call: TRBJ1-1
cdr3_aa: CASSQVVQGHTEAFF
cdr3_nt: TGTGCCAGCAGCCAAGTGGTCCAGGGTCACACTGAAGCTTTCTTT

d_call: NA
v_call: TRBV15
clone_size: NA
j_call: TRBJ2-1
cdr3_aa: CATSDFSYNEQFF
cdr3_nt: TGTGCCACTTCGGACTTCTCCTACAATGAGCAGTTCTTC

d_call: TRBD1
v_call: TRBV30
clone_size: few
j_call: TRBJ1-3
cdr3_aa: CAWNGMGQGSRLDTIYF
cdr3_nt: TGTGCCTGGAATGGCATGGGACAGGGGAGTCGTTTGGACACCATATATTTT

d_call: TRBD2
v_call: TRBV27
clone_size: once
j_call: TRBJ2-3
cdr3_aa: CASSTIAGGVLGTDTQYF
cdr3_nt: TGTGCCAGCTCAACAATAGCGGGGGGCGTTCTTGGCACAGATACGCAGTATTTT

d_call: NA
v_call: TRBV3-1/TRBV3-2
clone_size: NA
j_call: TRBJ2-7
cdr3_aa: CASSPGDPSYEQYF
cdr3_nt: TGTGCCAGCAGCCCAGGGGACCCTTCCTACGAGCAGTACTTC

d_call: NA
v_call: TRBV15
clone_size: NA
j_call: TRBJ1-4
cdr3_aa: CATSRSDQPSGEKLFF
cdr3_nt: TGTGCCACCAGCAGGTCGGATCAACCCTCGGGGGAAAAACTGTTTTTT

d_call: NA
v_call: TRBV5-4
clone_size: NA
j_call: TRBJ1-2
cdr3_aa: CASSFGLGLGRYGYTF
cdr3_nt: TGTGCCAGCAGTTTTGGGTTAGGGTTAGGGAGATATGGCTACACCTTC

d_call: TRBD1
v_call: TRBV11-2
clone_size: many
j_call: TRBJ1-6
cdr3_aa: CASSSLQGLGSPLHF
cdr3_nt: TGTGCCAGCAGCTCATTACAGGGGTTGGGCTCACCCCTCCACTTT

d_call: TRBD2
v_call: TRBV24-1
clone_size: NA
j_call: TRBJ2-1
cdr3_aa: CATSDPRLSGSSSYNEQFF
cdr3_nt: TGTGCCACCAGTGATCCGCGACTAAGCGGGAGTTCCTCCTACAATGAGCAGTTCTTC

d_call: NA
v_call: TRBV29-1
clone_size: NA
j_call: TRBJ1-1
cdr3_aa: CSGGGGNTEAFF
cdr3_nt: TGCAGCGGCGGGGGAGGGAACACTGAAGCTTTCTTT

d_call: NA
v_call: TRBV5-6
clone_size: NA
j_call: TRBJ2-2
cdr3_aa: CASSLETTGDTGELFF
cdr3_nt: TGTGCCAGCAGCTTGGAAACGACGGGTGACACCGGGGAGCTGTTTTTT

d_call: NA
v_call: TRBV9
clone_size: few
j_call: TRBJ1-1
cdr3_aa: CASSVQGGRTEAFF
cdr3_nt: TGTGCCAGCAGCGTCCAGGGAGGGCGAACTGAAGCTTTCTTT

d_call: TRBD1
v_call: TRBV15
clone_size: NA
j_call: TRBJ2-7
cdr3_aa: CATSRDRPRDRDWYEQYF
cdr3_nt: TGTGCCACCAGCAGAGACCGACCCCGGGACAGGGACTGGTACGAGCAGTACTTC

d_call: TRBD1
v_call: TRBV19
clone_size: NA
j_call: TRBJ1-5
cdr3_aa: CASTDRESQPQHF
cdr3_nt: TGTGCCAGTACCGACAGGGAAAGTCAGCCCCAGCATTTT

d_call: TRBD1
v_call: TRBV3-1/TRBV3-2
clone_size: NA
j_call: TRBJ1-1
cdr3_aa: CASSLGGCPGQGVRKTEAFF
cdr3_nt: TGTGCCAGCAGCTTAGGCGGCTGTCCGGGACAGGGGGTTCGTAAGACTGAAGCTTTCTTT

d_call: TRBD2
v_call: TRBV5-1
clone_size: NA
j_call: TRBJ2-2
cdr3_aa: CASHRGGTGELFF
cdr3_nt: TGCGCCAGCCACCGGGGGGGGACCGGGGAGCTGTTTTTT

d_call: TRBD1
v_call: TRBV9
clone_size: NA
j_call: TRBJ2-7
cdr3_aa: CASSLGQGIYEQYF
cdr3_nt: TGTGCCAGCAGCTTAGGACAGGGGATCTACGAGCAGTACTTC

d_call: NA
v_call: TRBV25-1
clone_size: NA
j_call: TRBJ1-4
cdr3_aa: CASSEYGDRSAKLFF
cdr3_nt: TGTGCCAGCAGTGAATATGGAGACAGGTCGGCAAAACTGTTTTTT